The rows below give T cell receptor beta chains drawn from one sample of a study of early T cells in non-severe SARS-CoV-2 infection. MiXCR, run by TCRdb on the 5' RACE reads, gives a single entry per CDR3 protein. The table lists more than 40,000 distinct CDR3 sequences, about 4% of them singletons. The sample consisted of whole blood. Receptor source: an adult who was a healthcare worker with PCR-confirmed SARS-CoV-2 infection or an uninfected control (not recorded which). CDR3s include the opening cysteine and the closing phenylalanine or tryptophan. The D gene is left open where the match is weak. The size field is filled for only some rows; it gives once, few, many or a size class.

clone size	V gene	J gene	D gene	CDR3 protein	CDR3 DNA
many	TRBV29-1	TRBJ1-2	TRBD1	CSVADRGYGYTF	TGCAGCGTTGCGGACAGGGGCTATGGCTACACCTTC
few	TRBV11-3	TRBJ2-3	TRBD2	CASSLDPLGTSGTTDTQYF	TGTGCCAGCAGCTTAGATCCCCTCGGGACTAGCGGGACGACAGATACGCAGTATTTT
few	TRBV7-9	TRBJ2-1	NA	CASNLVPDGEQFF	TGTGCCAGCAACTTAGTCCCGGACGGTGAGCAGTTCTTC
many	TRBV4-1	TRBJ2-6	TRBD1	CASSQVGLRDRSGANVLTF	TGCGCCAGCAGCCAAGTGGGCCTCCGGGACAGGTCTGGGGCCAACGTCCTGACTTTC
many	TRBV5-4	TRBJ1-3	NA	CASSLDGNTIYF	TGTGCCAGCAGCTTGGATGGAAACACCATATATTTT
few	TRBV29-1	TRBJ2-7	TRBD2	CSVDGGSGRGYEQYF	TGCAGCGTTGATGGCGGGAGCGGGAGGGGATACGAGCAGTACTTC
many	TRBV6-1	TRBJ1-1	NA	CASSIFQTNTEAFF	TGTGCCAGCAGTATATTCCAGACTAACACTGAAGCTTTCTTT
few	TRBV7-2	TRBJ2-1	NA	CASSLVRVMGYNEQFF	TGTGCCAGCAGCTTAGTCCGCGTGATGGGCTACAATGAGCAGTTCTTC
few	TRBV2	TRBJ2-3	TRBD1	CASRGDRGSTDTQYF	TGTGCCAGCAGGGGGGACAGGGGAAGCACAGATACGCAGTATTTT
NA	TRBV5-1	TRBJ1-2	TRBD1	CASSSTGGLNYGYTF	TGCGCCAGCAGCTCGACAGGGGGCCTTAACTATGGCTACACCTTC
NA	TRBV12-3/TRBV12-4	TRBJ2-3	NA	CASSLMPLGRGSSTDTQYF	TGTGCCAGCAGTTTAATGCCCTTGGGGCGGGGTTCTAGCACAGATACGCAGTATTTT
many	TRBV6-6	TRBJ1-2	TRBD1	CASSRTGMDGYTF	TGTGCCAGCAGTCGGACAGGGATGGATGGCTACACCTTC
many	TRBV6-1	TRBJ1-1	NA	CASSEARRGWEAEAFF	TGTGCCAGCAGTGAAGCGCGGAGGGGCTGGGAGGCTGAAGCTTTCTTT
few	TRBV20-1	TRBJ2-5	NA	CSARRESQETQYF	TGCAGTGCTAGGAGGGAGAGCCAAGAGACCCAGTACTTC
many	TRBV4-1	TRBJ1-1	NA	CASSQDNREGTEVFF	TGCGCCAGCAGCCAAGATAACAGGGAGGGCACTGAAGTTTTCTTT
NA	TRBV3-1	TRBJ2-1	NA	CASSQAPRNEQFF	TGTGCCAGCAGCCAAGCCCCAAGGAACGAGCAGTTCTTC
many	TRBV12-3/TRBV12-4	TRBJ2-2	NA	CASSPGLIANTGELFF	TGTGCCAGCAGCCCCGGACTAATCGCGAACACCGGGGAGCTGTTTTTT
few	TRBV12-3/TRBV12-4	TRBJ1-2	TRBD1	CASSLKGTGPYGYTF	TGTGCCAGCAGTTTAAAAGGGACAGGACCCTATGGCTACACCTTC
many	TRBV2	TRBJ1-5	TRBD1	CASSPGTGVQPQHF	TGTGCCAGCAGTCCCGGGACAGGGGTTCAGCCCCAGCATTTT
many	TRBV7-9	TRBJ1-1	NA	CASSSVRKGVNTEAFF	TGTGCCAGCAGCTCCGTTCGAAAAGGAGTGAACACTGAAGCTTTCTTT
many	TRBV12-3/TRBV12-4	TRBJ1-6	NA	CASSWTEVSPLHF	TGTGCCAGCAGCTGGACAGAGGTTTCACCCCTCCACTTT
many	TRBV9	TRBJ1-1	NA	CASSVDGQGEAFF	TGTGCCAGCAGCGTAGACGGGCAGGGTGAAGCTTTCTTT
many	TRBV2	TRBJ2-2	NA	CASSDEGLNTGELFF	TGTGCCAGCAGTGACGAGGGGCTTAACACCGGGGAGCTGTTTTTT
NA	TRBV12-3/TRBV12-4	TRBJ2-6	NA	CASSFKGVSGANVLTF	TGTGCCAGCAGTTTCAAGGGGGTATCTGGGGCCAACGTCCTGACTTTC
many	TRBV6-1	TRBJ1-6	NA	CASTPDSPNSPLHF	TGTGCCAGCACCCCAGACAGCCCGAATTCACCCCTCCACTTT
many	TRBV6-1	TRBJ1-2	TRBD1	CASSEALMGTAFYGYTF	TGTGCCAGCAGTGAAGCGCTCATGGGGACAGCCTTTTACGGCTACACCTTC
NA	TRBV29-1	TRBJ2-3	NA	CSVEQGRGTDTQYF	TGCAGCGTTGAACAGGGCAGGGGCACAGATACGCAGTATTTT
many	TRBV5-1	TRBJ2-7	NA	CASISPRGPKVRVEQYF	TGCGCCAGCATTTCACCCAGGGGACCGAAAGTGAGGGTCGAGCAGTACTTC
many	TRBV12-3/TRBV12-4	TRBJ1-1	NA	CASSLSQLNTEAFF	TGTGCCAGCAGTTTGTCACAGCTGAACACTGAAGCTTTCTTT
many	TRBV11-2	TRBJ2-1	NA	CASTLHLGWEALSNEQFF	TGTGCCAGCACCTTACACTTAGGGTGGGAGGCCCTTTCCAATGAGCAGTTCTTC
many	TRBV27	TRBJ1-1	TRBD1	CASSLSRPGQGYTEAFF	TGTGCCAGCAGTTTATCGAGGCCGGGACAGGGGTACACTGAAGCTTTCTTT
many	TRBV28	TRBJ1-2	NA	CASSMKAYGYTF	TGTGCCAGCAGTATGAAGGCGTATGGCTACACCTTC
few	TRBV5-5	TRBJ2-1	NA	CASSLKGDSYNEQFF	TGTGCCAGCAGCTTGAAGGGAGATAGCTACAATGAGCAGTTCTTC
many	TRBV29-1	TRBJ2-5	NA	CSVEPSGAGETQYF	TGCAGCGTTGAACCCTCGGGGGCAGGGGAGACCCAGTACTTC
many	TRBV18	TRBJ1-3	NA	CASSPERLSTIYF	TGTGCCAGCTCACCGGAAAGATTGAGCACCATATATTTT
many	TRBV27	TRBJ2-2	NA	CASSLGLNTGELFF	TGTGCCAGCAGCCTAGGGCTGAACACCGGGGAGCTGTTTTTT
NA	TRBV7-8	TRBJ1-6	NA	CASSPAAGANSPLHF	TGTGCCAGCAGCCCCGCGGCGGGGGCCAATTCACCCCTCCACTTT
many	TRBV7-8	TRBJ2-6	NA	CASSSRTVSSSGANVLTF	TGTGCCAGCAGCTCGCGGACAGTTTCGAGCTCTGGGGCCAACGTCCTGACTTTC
few	TRBV20-1	TRBJ1-6	NA	CSARADYNSPLHF	TGCAGTGCGAGAGCAGACTATAATTCACCCCTCCACTTT
many	TRBV7-9	TRBJ2-2	TRBD1	CASRLDRGRGGELFF	TGTGCCAGCAGACTGGACAGGGGGCGCGGCGGGGAGCTGTTTTTT
many	TRBV6-5	TRBJ2-5	TRBD1	CASSVTGVQTQYF	TGTGCCAGCAGTGTGACAGGGGTACAGACCCAGTACTTC
few	TRBV20-1	TRBJ2-4	NA	CSATRQAPLSDIQYF	TGCAGTGCTACCCGACAGGCCCCACTGTCAGACATTCAGTACTTC
many	TRBV2	TRBJ2-3	NA	CASSETQGTANTDTQYF	TGTGCCAGCAGTGAAACGCAAGGGACGGCTAACACAGATACGCAGTATTTT
NA	TRBV7-9	TRBJ2-7	TRBD2	CASSPGLAASYEQYF	TGTGCCAGCAGCCCTGGACTAGCGGCCTCCTACGAGCAGTACTTC
few	TRBV10-3	TRBJ1-3	NA	CAISDRTSSGNTIYF	TGTGCCATCAGTGACCGGACTAGCTCTGGAAACACCATATATTTT
few	TRBV18	TRBJ1-6	NA	CASSPAVRDSPLHF	TGTGCCAGCTCTCCAGCCGTTAGGGATTCACCCCTCCACTTT
NA	TRBV29-1	TRBJ2-7	NA	CSATGQYPYEQYF	TGCAGCGCTACCGGACAGTACCCCTACGAGCAGTACTTC
many	TRBV11-2	TRBJ2-2	NA	CASSLLPDRSTGELFF	TGTGCCAGCAGCTTACTTCCGGACCGGAGCACCGGGGAGCTGTTTTTT
many	TRBV14	TRBJ2-7	TRBD1	CASSRRQGNYEQYF	TGTGCCAGCAGCCGCCGACAGGGAAACTACGAGCAGTACTTC